The 18 T cell receptor beta chains given below trace back to one sample, sequenced in a study of PD-1 blockade in classical Hodgkin lymphoma. Relapses following autologous stem cell transplantation were seen in all patients, with brentuximab vedotin exposure varying. TCRdb keeps only in-frame clones here, not all; method: immunoSEQ multiplex PCR. The sample yields under 15,000 clones, about 90% seen once. The sample was peripheral blood mononuclear cells (PBMCs), taken at baseline. The receptors here all came from a human donor with classical Hodgkin lymphoma.

This chain connects TRBV5-1 to TRBJ2-3; TRBD2 agrees at 9 bases. With 4 bases clipped from V and 0 bases from J, the junction kept 6 bases outside the gene matches. The CDR3 contains 16 residues. From germline, CDR1 is SGHRS and CDR2 YFSETQ. The CDR3 protein is CASSRSGGTSTDTQYF. CDR3 nucleotide sequence: TGCGCCAGCAGCCGGAGCGGGGGGACTAGCACAGATACGCAGTATTTT.

This sequence joins TRBV7-8 and TRBJ1-1; D remains ambiguous. CDR3 length equals 12 residues. Germline CDR1 SGHVS, CDR2 FQNEAQ. The germline V and J ends were trimmed by 5 bases and 10 bases, with 14 bases remaining between them. The CDR3: CASSRDALGAFF. DNA for the CDR3: TGTGCCAGCAGCCGGGATGCTTTAGGAGCTTTCTTT.

V gene TRBV6-5 combines with J gene TRBJ2-1, with D maybe TRBD1 (5 bases). This CDR3 has 16 amino acids. Germline-derived CDR1 and CDR2 are MNHEY and SVGAGI. Trimming stripped 2 bases from V and 9 bases from J, with 20 bases between. CDR3 nucleotides: TGTGCCAGCAGTTACAGTGGCAGGGTGGTATTAGGTGAGCAGTTCTTC. Its protein is CASSYSGRVVLGEQFF.

V gene TRBV30 combines with J gene TRBJ1-6; a weak D match, TRBD1 (6 bases). The CDR3 length is 12 residues. From germline, CDR1 is GTSNPN and CDR2 SVGIG (reference sequence). Trimming shortened V by 4 bases and J by 9 bases, and 10 bases separated the two germline ends. In DNA, the CDR3 is TGTGCCTGGACCCGGACAGTTTCACCCCTCCACTTT. Residues: CAWTRTVSPLHF.

The chain employs TRBV5-1 and TRBJ2-2; 7 nucleotides align to TRBD2. V trimming: 3 bases; J trimming: 3 bases; junction bases outside the gene matches: 5. The CDR3 covers 15 residues. Germline CDR1 and CDR2: SGHRS and YFSETQ. DNA of the CDR3: TGCGCCAGCAGCTCCCGCGGGGGAGACACCGGGGAGCTGTTTTTT. Its protein is CASSSRGGDTGELFF.

The chain links TRBV21-1 to TRBJ2-6. TRBV21-1 corresponds to a pseudogene. This CDR3 region has 18 residues. CDR3: CASSMAAWGSSGANVLTF. DNA for the CDR3: TGTGCCAGCAGCATGGCAGCTTGGGGTAGCTCTGGGGCCAACGTCCTGACTTTC.

V is TRBV5-1 and J is TRBJ2-3; no firm D call. Germline CDR1 and CDR2: SGHRS and YFSETQ. There are 14 residues in the CDR3. V dropped 0 bases and J dropped 2 bases, with 7 bases sitting between them. In nucleotides, the CDR3 is TGCGCCAGCAGCTTGGGGGCCCTCACAGATACGCAGTATTTT. Translated: CASSLGALTDTQYF.

J is TRBJ1-1 and V is TRBV9; D remains ambiguous. V was pared by 0 bases and J by 4 bases, with 7 bases between. Germline V gives CDR1 SGDLS, CDR2 YYNGEE. This CDR3 has 13 residues. DNA for the CDR3: TGTGCCAGCAGCGTAGTGGCAGCCACTGAAGCTTTCTTT. This gives the protein CASSVVAATEAFF.

This chain connects TRBV19 to TRBJ2-1; D may be TRBD1 (7 bases). CDR3 length: 15 residues. CDR1 is LNHDA, CDR2 SQIVND, per germline (reference sequence). With 3 bases removed from V and 5 bases from J, the gap between germline ends came to 14 bases. The CDR3 DNA is TGTGCCAGTAGTATTGGAGGGGGCAACAACAATGAGCAGTTCTTC. It yields the protein CASSIGGGNNNEQFF.

The CDR3, as DNA: TGTGCCAGCAGCTTAGGGGGCAGTGGGAATTCACCCCTCCACTTT. Translation gives CASSLGGSGNSPLHF. The chain links TRBV7-9 to TRBJ1-6; tentative D call: TRBD1 (5 bases). Between the trimmed V and J ends, which lost 1 base and 7 bases, there was a span of 11 bases. CDR3 length: 15 residues. CDR1 and CDR2 (germline): SEHNR, FQNEAQ (reference sequence).

This chain links TRBV5-1 with TRBJ2-2, with D perhaps matching TRBD1 or TRBD2 (6 bases each). This CDR3 comprises 15 residues. Trimming pared 4 bases from V and 1 base from J, leaving 11 bases between. From germline, CDR1 is SGHRS and CDR2 YFSETQ. CDR3 nucleotide sequence: TGCGCCAGCAGCCGGGGGCGGCAGAACACCGGGGAGCTGTTTTTT. Its translation is CASSRGRQNTGELFF.

The rearrangement joins TRBV5-1 to TRBJ2-7; no clear D gene. Trimming took 0 bases from V and 2 from J, leaving 9 bases between them. The germline CDR1 and CDR2 sequences are SGHRS and YFSETQ. The CDR3 extends over 14 amino acids. CDR3 region: CASSLEAGTYEQYF. The CDR3 region has the DNA TGCGCCAGCAGCTTGGAGGCAGGTACCTACGAGCAGTACTTC.

The chain links TRBV6-6 to TRBJ1-1; D is unclear. Trimming cost V 7 bases and J 7 bases, with 13 bases left between them. The germline CDR1 and CDR2 sequences are MNHNY and SVGAGI (reference sequence). The CDR3 runs to 12 residues. The CDR3 region is CASTDLGIEAFF. Written as DNA, the CDR3 is TGTGCCAGCACGGACCTAGGGATTGAAGCTTTCTTT.

The rearrangement links TRBV19 to TRBJ1-2; TRBD1 might be the D (5 bases). Germline lookup yields CDR1 LNHDA and CDR2 SQIVND (reference sequence). V was cut by 6 bases and J by 4 bases, with 18 bases left in between. This CDR3 region has 15 residues. For the CDR3, the DNA is TGTGCCAGTAGCGAAACTGGGGGTCGGCGCTATGGCTACACCTTC. This sequence encodes CASSETGGRRYGYTF. The full variable domain, with the rest looked up from reference TRBV19 and TRBJ1-2, is DGGITQSPKYLFRKEGQNVTLSCEQNLNHDAMYWYRQDPGQGLRLIYYSQIVNDFQKGDIAEGYSVSREKKESFPLTVTSAQKNPTAFYLCASSETGGRRYGYTFGSGTRLTVV.

This chain connects TRBV19 to TRBJ1-1, with 11 bases identical to TRBD1. The V segment lost 5 bases and the J segment 5 bases; nucleotides outside the gene matches: 1. The CDR3 sequence is 13 residues long. In germline, CDR1 is LNHDA, CDR2 SQIVND (reference sequence). Here the CDR3 DNA reads TGTGCCAGTAGTGGGACAGGGGGTACTGAAGCTTTCTTT. It is translated as CASSGTGGTEAFF. Full variable domain (rest looked up from reference TRBV19 and TRBJ1-1): DGGITQSPKYLFRKEGQNVTLSCEQNLNHDAMYWYRQDPGQGLRLIYYSQIVNDFQKGDIAEGYSVSREKKESFPLTVTSAQKNPTAFYLCASSGTGGTEAFFGQGTRLTVV.

The chain employs TRBV13 and TRBJ2-7; 12 bases fit TRBD2. CDR1 and CDR2 (germline): PRHDT, FYEKMQ (reference sequence). CDR3 length: 15 amino acids. V dropped 2 bases and J dropped 4; count of bases not matched to a gene: 3. The CDR3 is CASSLRLAGDYEQYF. In DNA, the CDR3 is TGTGCCAGCAGCTTACGACTAGCGGGGGATTACGAGCAGTACTTC.

V is TRBV5-1 and J is TRBJ1-1; 7 bases align to TRBD1. The germline CDR1 and CDR2 sequences are SGHRS and YFSETQ. Trimming at V came to 4 bases and at J to 2 bases, leaving 8 bases not matched to a gene. The CDR3 runs 15 residues. CDR3 sequence: CASSTTGQSNTEAFF. CDR3 nucleotides: TGCGCCAGCAGCACAACGGGACAGTCAAACACTGAAGCTTTCTTT.

The J gene is TRBJ2-3, the V gene TRBV6-6; D unresolved. This CDR3 spans 15 amino acids. The ends were cut back, 5 bases at V and 4 bases at J, with 16 bases in the middle. Per germline, CDR1 MNHNY and CDR2 SVGAGI (reference sequence). The CDR3 reads CASSPNIQQPDTQYF. DNA for the CDR3: TGTGCCAGCAGTCCTAATATCCAACAGCCAGATACGCAGTATTTT.